This TCR beta chain was sequenced for a study of Graves' ophthalmopathy and Graves' hyperthyroidism. This CDR3 has 15 amino acids. Germline V gene lookup returns CDR1 SGHTA and CDR2 FQGTGA. Trimming stripped 5 bases from V and 4 bases from J, with 15 bases between. This clonotype has a handful of counts. Antigen unknown. Diagnostic conclusions were grounded in clinical symptoms, serum thyroxine, TRAb, thyroid ultrasound and orbital computed tomography. Amplifying from RNA transcripts, the study obtained TCR beta CDR3 regions. First-round RT-PCR employed HTBI primers, with a second-round multiplex PCR after it. TCRdb called the multiplex PCR reads again in MiXCR, with one record for every CDR3 protein. This table has hundreds of thousands of distinct CDR3 sequences, about two fifths appearing once. Study-level results: Forecasting of ophthalmopathy progression by the model achieved around 71% sensitivity and less than 80% specificity. Cross-validated, the 13-signature model showed 87.88%/81.08% sensitivity/specificity, and 80%/75% in the test set.

This receptor was taken from an adult man with Graves' ophthalmopathy. Material: peripheral blood. The chain joins TRBV7-3 to TRBJ2-1, with D possibly matching TRBD2 (5 bases). The CDR3 loop is CASSPEERGYNEQFF. CDR3 DNA sequence: TGTGCCAGCAGCCCTGAAGAGCGCGGGTACAATGAGCAGTTCTTC. Complete variable domain (other parts from reference TRBV7-3 and TRBJ2-1): GAGVSQTPSNKVTEKGKYVELRCDPISGHTALYWYRQSLGQGPEFLIYFQGTGAADDSGLPNDRFFAVRPEGSVSTLKIQRTERGDSAVYLCASSPEERGYNEQFFGPGTRLTVL.